The 32 T cell receptor beta chains given below trace back to one sample, sequenced in a study of cytomegalovirus exposure and HLA in healthy donors. Clones were sequenced by immunoSEQ multiplex PCR, and TCRdb holds only the in-frame ones, with some missing. This table holds roughly 120,000 clones, 89% found once. Sample: PBMCs. All receptors come from a man aged 30 to 45 in good health and CMV-seronegative.

The chain uses TRBV28 and TRBJ1-1; TRBD1 aligns across 7 bases. With V trimmed by 4 bases and J by 0 bases, 11 bases remained unmatched. Germline CDR1 reads MDHEN; CDR2 reads SYDVKM. The CDR3 runs 17 residues. CDR3 DNA: TGTGCCAGCAGTTCGTATAAGGGGGCCCCTATGAACACTGAAGCTTTCTTT. This translates into CASSSYKGAPMNTEAFF.

V gene TRBV6-6 combines with J gene TRBJ2-7; TRBD1 might be the D (6 bases). V was shortened by 8 bases and J by 3 bases, with 11 bases between the two germline ends. The CDR3 is 12 amino acids. CDR1 is MNHNY, CDR2 SVGAGI, per germline (reference sequence). The CDR3: CASGSGVYEQYF. The CDR3 bases are TGTGCCAGCGGTTCAGGGGTCTACGAGCAGTACTTC.

This clone was seen a single time. V gene TRBV7-2 combines with J gene TRBJ1-5; D unclear. The V end lost 4 bases, the J end lost 6 bases, and 10 bases lay between the germline ends. CDR1 SGHTA and CDR2 FQGNSA come from the germline V gene. The CDR3 covers 13 residues. CDR3 region: CASSSLPGQPQHF. CDR3 DNA: TGTGCCAGCAGCTCCCTCCCAGGTCAGCCCCAGCATTTT.

CDR3 DNA: TGTGCCAGCAGCGCATCCGGGACATCCACCTACGAGCAGTACTTC. Translating it yields CASSASGTSTYEQYF. This chain uses TRBV7-9 with TRBJ2-7, with a weak D call TRBD1 (6 bases). Trimming cost V 5 bases and J 2 bases, with 16 bases left between them. The germline CDR1 and CDR2 sequences are SEHNR and FQNEAQ (reference sequence). The CDR3 totals 15 residues.

The V gene is TRBV2, the J gene TRBJ1-4; D is possibly TRBD1 (5 bases). This CDR3 region has 16 residues. CDR1 is SNHLY, CDR2 FYNNEI, per germline. V gave up 2 bases and J gave up 5 bases, with 15 bases separating them. CDR3 DNA: TGTGCCAGCAGTGAACAGGGTGGGGTCCTGAATGAAAAACTGTTTTTT. It codes for CASSEQGGVLNEKLFF.

The chain combines TRBV2 with TRBJ2-7; 9 bases line up with TRBD2. Germline lookup yields CDR1 SNHLY and CDR2 FYNNEI. J lost 9 bases, V lost 6 bases, and 12 bases had no gene match. The CDR3 contains 14 residues. CDR3 loop: CASRGGGDAVVQYF. The CDR3 DNA reads TGTGCCAGCAGGGGCGGGGGGGACGCTGTCGTGCAGTACTTC.

This chain links TRBV5-1 with TRBJ2-5; 12 bases map to TRBD2. This CDR3 is 15 amino acids long. Germline V CDR1 and CDR2: SGHRS, YFSETQ. Losses at the gene ends were 3 bases for V and 2 bases for J; bases not matched to a gene: 2. In DNA form, the CDR3 reads TGCGCCAGCAGCTCTCTAGCGGGGGGGCAAGAGACCCAGTACTTC. Amino acid sequence: CASSSLAGGQETQYF.

This sequence joins TRBV27 and TRBJ2-5; D is possibly TRBD1 (7 bases). Germline CDR1 and CDR2: MNHEY and SMNVEV (reference sequence). This CDR3 has 15 residues. The V and J ends lost 2 bases and 3 bases respectively, with 13 bases between them. The CDR3 is CASSLRVRGEETQYF. CDR3 nucleotide sequence: TGTGCCAGCAGTTTAAGGGTCAGGGGGGAAGAGACCCAGTACTTC.

This chain connects TRBV4-1 to TRBJ2-1, with 12 bases that match TRBD1. Germline V lookup: CDR1 MGHRA, CDR2 YSYEKL. The CDR3 totals 22 residues. V shed 0 bases, J shed 5 bases, and the junction held 20 bases outside the gene matches. Here the CDR3 DNA reads TGCGCCAGCAGCCAAGAACGGGTCACGGGACAGGGGGCCCGGGTGAGGGACAATGAGCAGTTCTTC. The encoded protein is CASSQERVTGQGARVRDNEQFF.

The chain uses TRBV25-1 and TRBJ1-2; D gene ambiguous. V gave up 2 bases and J gave up 10 bases, with 17 bases separating them. This CDR3 is 14 amino acids long. CDR1 and CDR2 (germline): MGHDK, SYGVNS. CDR3 nucleotide sequence: TGTGCCAGCAGTGAAGTTTCGGGCGGGCCGCACTACACCTTC. Translated, it gives CASSEVSGGPHYTF.

The V and J genes are TRBV9 and TRBJ1-2; TRBD1 is a possible D gene (5 bases). Looked up from germline, CDR1 is SGDLS and CDR2 is YYNGEE. CDR3 length: 15 amino acids. V was clipped by 9 bases and J by 6 bases, with 24 bases between them. CDR3 in amino acids: CATSTLTAPVHGYTF. DNA for the CDR3: TGTGCCACCAGTACCCTGACAGCACCGGTTCATGGCTACACCTTC. Complete variable domain (other parts from reference TRBV9 and TRBJ1-2): DSGVTQTPKHLITATGQRVTLRCSPRSGDLSVYWYQQSLDQGLQFLIQYYNGEERAKGNILERFSAQQFPDLHSELNLSSLELGDSALYFCATSTLTAPVHGYTFGSGTRLTVV.

This sequence joins TRBV5-1 and TRBJ2-5; the D is unclear. The germline V gene encodes CDR1 SGHRS and CDR2 YFSETQ. This CDR3 comprises 13 residues. Trimming took off 2 bases at V and 1 base at J, with 6 bases between the two ends. CDR3 coding DNA: TGCGCCAGCAGCTTCGGTTTCCAAGAGACCCAGTACTTC. It codes for CASSFGFQETQYF.

This chain connects TRBV7-6 to TRBJ2-7, with a possible D match to TRBD1 (5 bases). Trimming took 5 bases from V and 2 from J, leaving 16 bases between them. The CDR3 length is 15 residues. Germline loops: CDR1 SGHVS, CDR2 FNYEAQ. CDR3 nucleotides: TGTGCCAGCAGCCCGGACACGGTACTACCCTACGAGCAGTACTTC. It specifies CASSPDTVLPYEQYF.

The rearrangement uses TRBV7-6 and TRBJ1-1; D is unresolved. Germline V gene data show CDR1 as SGHVS and CDR2 as FNYEAQ. The CDR3 consists of 17 residues. Trimming took off 0 bases at V and 0 bases at J, with 14 bases between the two ends. CDR3 in amino acids: CASSLAPGGRMNTEAFF. CDR3 in DNA: TGTGCCAGCAGCTTAGCCCCGGGCGGGAGAATGAACACTGAAGCTTTCTTT.

The chain couples TRBV12-5 to TRBJ2-7; 11 bases line up with TRBD1. The V gene's germline CDR1 is LGHNT and CDR2 FRNRAP. The CDR3 runs to 17 residues. The junction had 8 bases not matched to a gene; V was cut back by 2 bases and J by 2 bases. CDR3 amino acids: CASGLPQSGQGAYEQYF. The CDR3 nucleotides are TGTGCTAGTGGTTTGCCCCAATCGGGACAGGGGGCCTACGAGCAGTACTTC.

The chain is built from TRBV28 and TRBJ1-2, with 8 bases aligning to TRBD1. The germline CDR1 and CDR2 sequences are MDHEN and SYDVKM. CDR3 size: 14 residues. The junction had 3 bases not matched to a gene; V was cut back by 2 bases and J by 4 bases. The CDR3 DNA reads TGTGCCAGCAGTTTAAGTACAGGGGGCTATGGCTACACCTTC. Translation: CASSLSTGGYGYTF.

The chain carries TRBV5-4 and TRBJ2-1, with a possible D match to TRBD1 (6 bases). In germline, CDR1 is SGHNT, CDR2 YYREEE (reference sequence). This CDR3 comprises 15 residues. Trimming took 1 base from V and 5 from J, leaving 13 bases between them. The chain's CDR3 is CASSLWGRSHNEQFF. DNA of the CDR3: TGTGCCAGCAGCTTGTGGGGGCGGTCTCACAATGAGCAGTTCTTC.

The chain uses TRBV5-1 and TRBJ2-5, with 9 nucleotides matching TRBD1. Germline values: CDR1 SGHRS, CDR2 YFSETQ. This CDR3 has 13 amino acids. With 4 bases clipped from V and 6 bases from J, the junction kept 4 bases outside the gene matches. CDR3: CASSPDRGQTQYF. DNA for the CDR3: TGCGCCAGCAGCCCGGACAGGGGCCAGACCCAGTACTTC.

V gene TRBV2 combines with J gene TRBJ1-6; 7 positions agree with TRBD1. The CDR3 contains 14 residues. From germline, CDR1 is SNHLY and CDR2 FYNNEI. The V gene end was trimmed by 6 bases and the J gene end by 5 bases; junction bases not matched to a gene: 4. The CDR3, as DNA: TGTGCCAGCAGCTGGGACAGTAATAATTCACCCCTCCACTTT. Amino acid sequence: CASSWDSNNSPLHF. Full variable domain (remainder filled in from reference TRBV2 and TRBJ1-6): EPEVTQTPSHQVTQMGQEVILRCVPISNHLYFYWYRQILGQKVEFLVSFYNNEISEKSEIFDDQFSVERPDGSNFTLKIRSTKLEDSAMYFCASSWDSNNSPLHFGNGTRLTVT.

This chain's CDR3 is CASSQDSGFNSGYNEQFF. The CDR3 nucleotides are TGCGCCAGCAGCCAAGATAGCGGGTTTAATAGCGGGTACAATGAGCAGTTCTTC. The chain is built from TRBV4-3 and TRBJ2-1; TRBD2 matches at 7 bases. Trimming at V came to 0 bases and at J to 4 bases, leaving 12 bases not matched to a gene. The CDR3 runs 18 residues. The germline V gene encodes CDR1 LGHNA and CDR2 YSLEER.

The chain has TRBV6-6 and TRBJ1-2; a possible D gene is TRBD1 (6 bases). V lost 10 bases to trimming and J lost 5 bases, with 20 bases between them. The CDR3 covers 14 residues. CDR1 is MNHNY, CDR2 SVGAGI, per germline (reference sequence). CDR3 coding DNA: TGTGCCACCCTCACTCCGGACAGCCGTTATGGCTACACCTTC. Translated: CATLTPDSRYGYTF.

This clone was recorded once. V usage is TRBV5-1 and J usage is TRBJ1-6, with D hard to call. Germline CDR1 and CDR2: SGHRS and YFSETQ. The CDR3 runs to 16 residues. The V and J ends lost 1 base and 3 bases respectively, with 11 bases between them. The DNA of the CDR3 is TGCGCCAGCAGCTTGAACAGCCTTGACTATAATTCACCCCTCCACTTT. Protein: CASSLNSLDYNSPLHF.

DNA of the CDR3: TGTGCCAGCAGTATATTACAGGAGAACACTGAAGCTTTCTTT. Protein: CASSILQENTEAFF. The gene calls are TRBV28 and TRBJ1-1; a weak D match, TRBD1 (5 bases). The CDR3 contains 14 residues. The V end lost 5 bases, the J end lost 1 base, and 11 bases lay between the germline ends. Germline lookup yields CDR1 MDHEN and CDR2 SYDVKM. Based on the CDR3 plus reference TRBV28 and TRBJ1-1, the full variable domain is DVKVTQSSRYLVKRTGEKVFLECVQDMDHENMFWYRQDPGLGLRLIYFSYDVKMKEKGDIPEGYSVSREKKERFSLILESASTNQTSMYLCASSILQENTEAFFGQGTRLTVV.

V usage is TRBV2 and J usage is TRBJ2-3, with D maybe TRBD2 (6 bases). Germline V gene lookup returns CDR1 SNHLY and CDR2 FYNNEI. This CDR3 is built from 14 residues. Trimming stripped 8 bases from V and 2 bases from J, with 14 bases between. The CDR3: CASLKSGYTDTQYF. The CDR3 DNA is TGTGCCAGCCTGAAGAGCGGGTACACAGATACGCAGTATTTT.

This chain's CDR3 is CASSAYRATESYEQYF. CDR3 in DNA: TGCGCCAGCAGCGCTTACAGGGCAACGGAGAGCTACGAGCAGTACTTC. The V call is TRBV5-1, the J call TRBJ2-7; D is possibly TRBD1 (6 bases). V gave up 4 bases and J gave up 3 bases, with 20 bases separating them. CDR1 is SGHRS and CDR2 is YFSETQ in the germline V gene. This CDR3 contains 16 residues.

DNA of the CDR3: TGTGCCAGCACCGGGAACGGCCTTAACTATGGCTACACCTTC. It specifies CASTGNGLNYGYTF. The chain uses TRBV5-4 and TRBJ1-2; unclear D gene. The CDR3 length is 14 residues. V was shortened by 6 bases and J by 1 base, with 13 bases between the two germline ends. The germline V gene has CDR1 SGHNT and CDR2 YYREEE (reference sequence).

The chain combines TRBV7-9 with TRBJ1-5; the D gene is possibly TRBD1 (5 bases). V was trimmed by 0 bases and J by 3 bases, leaving 15 bases between them. The CDR3 has 17 residues. The germline V gene encodes CDR1 SEHNR and CDR2 FQNEAQ (reference sequence). The CDR3 is CASSLARLGEINQPQHF. The CDR3 nucleotides read TGTGCCAGCAGCTTAGCGCGTTTAGGGGAAATCAATCAGCCCCAGCATTTT.

This rearrangement joins TRBV28 to TRBJ2-7, with D unresolved. Trimming took 4 bases from V and 2 from J, leaving 18 bases between them. CDR1 is MDHEN, CDR2 SYDVKM, per germline. The CDR3 consists of 16 residues. CDR3 amino acids: CASSSLPRTSTYEQYF. The CDR3 nucleotides read TGTGCCAGCAGTTCTCTCCCCCGCACCAGTACCTACGAGCAGTACTTC.

CDR3: CASSVGGTVNQPQHF. CDR3 nucleotides: TGTGCCAGCAGTGTCGGTGGGACAGTCAATCAGCCCCAGCATTTT. This sequence joins TRBV25-1 and TRBJ1-5, with 7 bases that match TRBD1. The CDR3 loop spans 15 amino acids. With V trimmed by 4 bases and J by 3 bases, 6 bases remained unmatched. Germline CDR1 is MGHDK and CDR2 is SYGVNS.

V gene TRBV6-5 combines with J gene TRBJ1-1; 9 nucleotides line up with TRBD1. Germline CDR1 reads MNHEY; CDR2 reads SVGAGI. V shed 2 bases, J shed 7 bases, and the junction held 5 bases outside the gene matches. This CDR3 is 14 amino acids long. CDR3 DNA: TGTGCCAGCAGTTACCGGGGACAGGGAGGTGAAGCTTTCTTT. Amino acid sequence: CASSYRGQGGEAFF.

The J gene is TRBJ1-2, the V gene TRBV28; no clear D gene. Deletions cut 5 bases from V and 2 bases from J, with 6 bases between. The CDR3 is made up of 12 amino acids. The germline gives CDR1 MDHEN, CDR2 SYDVKM. CDR3 amino acids: CASSPRNYGYTF. CDR3 in DNA: TGTGCCAGCAGTCCCAGGAACTATGGCTACACCTTC.

The chain employs TRBV7-4 and TRBJ2-2, with 9 bases lining up with TRBD1. The CDR3 sequence is 16 residues long. V was clipped by 4 bases and J by 7 bases; unmatched bases: 10. Germline V gene lookup returns CDR1 SGHVT and CDR2 SQSDAQ. Written as DNA, the CDR3 is TGTGCCAGCAGCTCAGGGGACAGGGTAGTAGGCGGGGAGCTGTTTTTT. Its translation is CASSSGDRVVGGELFF.